This TCR beta chain was sequenced during a study of regulatory and conventional T cells in RAG deficiency (dated by TCRdb to about 2017). About the study as a whole: High-throughput TCR beta sequencing was used to compare the repertoire diversity and composition of Treg, conventional CD4+ and CD8+ T cells between RAG-deficient patients and healthy controls.

The CDR3, cysteine through phenylalanine, is 16 amino acids long. Only the CDR3 region is kept as DNA, spanning 48 bases read in frame from base 1. The junction carries 15 bases between V and J, which are trimmed by 2 bases and 2 bases respectively. Taken from the germline V gene, the CDR1 and CDR2 loops are SGHTA and FQGNSA. A word on this clone: This receptor's antigen is unknown. Base qualities were left out, and no much larger clone turns up one base away.

Before genomic DNA extraction, conventional CD4+ T cells were purified from blood as CD25-low CD127-high cells. Repertoire analyses used several healthy control donors as the comparison group. The research as a whole found: RAG-deficient patients showed markedly lower Shannon entropy and higher Simpson indices than control T-cell subpopulations. The CD25-high CD127-low cells sorted from Omenn syndrome patients may be peripherally activated cells rather than true Treg cells. In Omenn syndrome and CID/AS patients compared with controls, about 98-fold fewer unique TCR beta sequences were detected from Treg cells, versus 9 to 10-fold fewer for other subsets. For some subjects, some analyses of T-cell subsets were not performed. All patient T-cell subsets had shorter CDR3 lengths; Omenn syndrome patients showed >75% Treg-Tconv repertoire overlap at nucleotide and amino acid level.

Libraries came from the immunoSEQ multiplex PCR assay. Rearranged TCR beta chain products were amplified from the genomic DNA of sorted T-cell subsets and were then sequenced. In the original analysis: Shannon entropy and Simpson indices were used to measure how diverse the repertoire of productive TCR beta rearrangements was. To assess clonal expansion, the frequencies of the 100 most abundant productive TCR beta clonotypes were added up as a share of total reads. The TRB repertoires were scored with a self-reactivity index built on which amino acids appear at CDR3beta positions 6 and 7. Repertoire analyses used two-way ANOVA; flow cytometric analyses used Student t or Mann-Whitney tests. Imported from immuneACCESS, the table was reduced by TCRdb to in-frame sequences with V and J called. These copies leave out some clones; in studies compared against another copy, an unresolved V gene accounts for under half, and the cause of the remainder is not known. For V, J and clone size, that table is used; D and trimming come from the DNA. The sample table lists tens of thousands of clones, around 97% of them with a count of one. The biggest ten clones account for 1% to 1.5% of the sample.

These data were also reused for a study on regulatory T cells. From the second report: The multiplex PCR used 52 forward TRBV primers and 13 reverse TRBJ primers, with assay-based and computational corrections for amplification bias. Restricted unique TRB V-J pairs and skewed V and J gene usage were observed in patient repertoires, most markedly in regulatory T cells. The study compared T-cell receptor beta repertoires of sorted regulatory, conventional CD4+ and CD8+ T cells between CD3G-deficient patients and healthy controls. Peripheral blood mononuclear cells were isolated by Ficoll density separation. Within the immunoSEQ assay, multiplex PCR amplified rearranged TRB loci from genomic DNA. TRB amplicons were sequenced on an Illumina HiSeq platform. Raw sequences were error-filtered and aligned to reference gene sequences by custom algorithms, then analyzed with the immunoSEQ online tools. Frequencies of productive and nonproductive TRB rearrangements were evaluated among both unique and total sequences. Groups were compared by t tests, Mann-Whitney tests or two-way ANOVA performed in Prism software.

Here the chain combines TRBV7-2 and TRBJ1-1; TRBD1 is a weak D gene call, 5 bases matching. The receptor comes from a human donor in good health. Specimen: CD25- CD4+ T cells sorted from blood. The DNA reads as follows: TGTGCCAGCAGCTTACAGGGCCGGGGGGGAAACACTGAAGCTTTCTTT. This translates into CASSLQGRGGNTEAFF.